The 23 T cell receptor beta chains below all came from one sample that was sequenced in a study of beta chain features in type 1 diabetes. Study outcomes and limitations: In all four CD4+ subsets, TCRB CDR3 length was significantly, moderately reduced in type 1 diabetes.

No antigens are known for them. Of the isolated RNA, all was reverse transcribed, and so the sequenced material was expressed TCRB transcripts. TCRdb's table, derived via immunoSEQ multiplex PCR, lists solely in-frame clones and lacks some. Altogether about 160,000 clones are present, roughly 60% being singletons, with the ten largest covering 0.08% to 0.09%. What was sequenced was naive CD4+ T cells from blood. Source of these receptors: a man aged 30 to 39 with type 1 diabetes.

This chain connects TRBV7-2 to TRBJ2-4; the match to TRBD1 covers 7 bases. Trimming took 1 base from V and 0 from J; bases not matched to a gene: 3. The CDR3 consists of 16 residues. Germline lookup yields CDR1 SGHTA and CDR2 FQGNSA. The DNA for the CDR3 is TGTGCCAGCAGCTTAGGCACAGGGGAAGCCAAAAACATTCAGTACTTC. Translation: CASSLGTGEAKNIQYF.

The chain joins TRBV29-1 to TRBJ1-1; D unclear. V dropped 4 bases and J dropped 7 bases, with 10 bases sitting between them. Germline CDR1 SQVTM, CDR2 ANQGSEA. The CDR3 runs to 11 residues. The CDR3 spells CSVVSTNEAFF. In nucleotides, the CDR3 is TGCAGCGTTGTCTCAACCAATGAAGCTTTCTTT.

The chain is built from TRBV25-1 and TRBJ1-2; 9 positions agree with TRBD1. CDR3 length equals 13 residues. Trimming cost V 3 bases and J 4 bases; bases outside gene matches: 0. Germline V CDR1 and CDR2: MGHDK, SYGVNS. Here the CDR3 reads CASSETGGYGYTF. For the CDR3, the DNA is TGTGCCAGCAGTGAGACAGGGGGCTATGGCTACACCTTC.

The rearrangement uses TRBV19 and TRBJ1-1, with unresolved D. CDR3 length: 13 residues. Germline CDR1 reads LNHDA; CDR2 reads SQIVND (reference sequence). V was cut by 3 bases and J by 4 bases, with 9 bases left in between. In DNA form, the CDR3 reads TGTGCCAGTAGTATCCGCGGGAGCACTGAAGCTTTCTTT. Translating it yields CASSIRGSTEAFF.

The gene calls are TRBV29-1 and TRBJ2-7; 9 bases line up with TRBD1. In germline, CDR1 is SQVTM, CDR2 ANQGSEA. Trimming removed 7 bases from V and 3 bases from J; junction bases left unmatched: 4. The length of the CDR3 is 12 residues. CDR3 DNA: TGCAGCGCTCTGGGACAGGGCTACGAGCAGTACTTC. Translation: CSALGQGYEQYF.

The chain uses TRBV10-3 and TRBJ1-2, with a weak D call TRBD1 (5 bases). From germline, CDR1 is ENHRY and CDR2 SYGVKD. The CDR3 covers 13 residues. The V end lost 3 bases, the J end lost 4 bases, and 9 bases lay between the germline ends. The CDR3: CAISEVGGYGYTF. As DNA, the CDR3 is TGTGCCATCAGTGAAGTCGGGGGCTATGGCTACACCTTC.

The V gene is TRBV9, the J gene TRBJ2-5; D gene unclear. The CDR3 totals 14 residues. Germline V gene data show CDR1 as SGDLS and CDR2 as YYNGEE. V lost 0 bases and J lost 1, with 7 bases in between. The CDR3 DNA sequence: TGTGCCAGCAGCGTAGGGCAACTCCAAGAGACCCAGTACTTC. It translates to CASSVGQLQETQYF.

This clone was recorded a few times. DNA of the CDR3: TGCAGCGTTGCGGGGAATGAGCAGTTCTTC. It is translated as CSVAGNEQFF. This sequence joins TRBV29-1 and TRBJ2-1, with TRBD2 as a possible D gene (5 bases). Germline V gene sequence: CDR1 SQVTM, CDR2 ANQGSEA. This CDR3 has 10 amino acids. The V and J ends lost 4 bases and 7 bases respectively, with 5 bases between them.

The genes are TRBV9 and TRBJ2-1, with 7 bases that match TRBD2. Germline V gene data show CDR1 as SGDLS and CDR2 as YYNGEE. The CDR3 totals 14 residues. The junction had 9 bases not matched to a gene; V was cut back by 4 bases and J by 8 bases. The CDR3 DNA reads TGTGCCAGCAGCTCCTTAGCGGGCCAGGATGAGCAGTTCTTC. Protein product: CASSSLAGQDEQFF. The full variable domain, its missing parts supplied by reference TRBV9 and TRBJ2-1, is DSGVTQTPKHLITATGQRVTLRCSPRSGDLSVYWYQQSLDQGLQFLIQYYNGEERAKGNILERFSAQQFPDLHSELNLSSLELGDSALYFCASSSLAGQDEQFFGPGTRLTVL.

The V call is TRBV6-5, the J call TRBJ2-7; tentative D call: TRBD1 (6 bases). The germline gives CDR1 MNHEY, CDR2 SVGAGI. V was clipped by 7 bases and J by 2 bases, with 18 bases between them. CDR3 length equals 15 residues. In DNA form, the CDR3 reads TGTGCCAGCACCCAGGGGCGAGCCAGGGCCTACGAGCAGTACTTC. Its protein product is CASTQGRARAYEQYF.

There are a few counts of this clone. The chain joins TRBV29-1 to TRBJ2-3; D uncertain. Trimming cost V 2 bases and J 4 bases, with 16 bases left between them. CDR3 length: 15 amino acids. Germline values: CDR1 SQVTM, CDR2 ANQGSEA. In nucleotides, the CDR3 is TGCAGCGTTGAAAGGTCCCCTTCGGATCCAGATACGCAGTATTTT. Translated, it gives CSVERSPSDPDTQYF.

This clone turned up a few times. V is TRBV29-1 and J is TRBJ1-2; 7 bases are shared with TRBD1. Germline assignment: CDR1 SQVTM and CDR2 ANQGSEA. With V trimmed by 7 bases and J by 4 bases, 6 bases remained unmatched. This CDR3 contains 12 residues. This chain's CDR3 is CSADRDAYGYTF. CDR3 nucleotides: TGCAGCGCCGACAGGGACGCCTATGGCTACACCTTC.

The gene calls are TRBV5-1 and TRBJ2-4; D call uncertain. The germline V gene encodes CDR1 SGHRS and CDR2 YFSETQ. The V end lost 0 bases, the J end lost 4 bases, and 5 bases lay between the germline ends. This CDR3 has 13 residues. This chain's CDR3 is CASSLGGKNIQYF. The CDR3 region has the DNA TGCGCCAGCAGCTTGGGCGGTAAAAACATTCAGTACTTC.

The rearrangement links TRBV9 to TRBJ2-3, with TRBD2 matching 9 bases. In germline, CDR1 is SGDLS, CDR2 YYNGEE. CDR3 length: 16 amino acids. Trimming removed 3 bases from V and 2 bases from J; junction bases left unmatched: 7. The CDR3: CASSEETSGFTDTQYF. The CDR3, as DNA: TGTGCCAGCAGCGAAGAGACTAGCGGTTTCACAGATACGCAGTATTTT.

This chain links TRBV29-1 with TRBJ1-4; TRBD1 might be the D (5 bases). V lost 3 bases and J lost 2, with 10 bases in between. Germline V gene lookup returns CDR1 SQVTM and CDR2 ANQGSEA. This CDR3 has 14 amino acids. The CDR3 sequence is CSVDVGVTNEKLFF. DNA of the CDR3: TGCAGCGTTGACGTAGGGGTGACTAATGAAAAACTGTTTTTT. Looking up the rest from reference TRBV29-1 and TRBJ1-4 gives the full variable domain: SAVISQKPSRDICQRGTSLTIQCQVDSQVTMMFWYRQQPGQSLTLIATANQGSEATYESGFVIDKFPISRPNLTFSTLTVSNMSPEDSSIYLCSVDVGVTNEKLFFGSGTQLSVL.

CDR3: CSVGQGSQDTQYF. In DNA form, the CDR3 reads TGCAGCGTTGGACAGGGCAGTCAAGATACGCAGTATTTT. The chain joins TRBV29-1 to TRBJ2-3; 7 nucleotides align to TRBD1. Germline loops: CDR1 SQVTM, CDR2 ANQGSEA. V lost 4 bases, J lost 5 bases, and 6 bases stayed unmatched. This CDR3 comprises 13 residues.

This clone appeared a few times. The chain carries TRBV13 and TRBJ2-6; a weak D match, TRBD2 (6 bases). Germline CDR1 is PRHDT and CDR2 is FYEKMQ (reference sequence). The CDR3 runs 17 residues. V lost 2 bases and J lost 1, with 12 bases in between. The CDR3 nucleotides are TGTGCCAGCAGCTTAACGGCGGGGAGGTCTGGGGCCAACGTCCTGACTTTC. Translating it yields CASSLTAGRSGANVLTF.

The chain employs TRBV7-6 and TRBJ1-4; 9 positions agree with TRBD1. V dropped 1 base and J dropped 6; count of bases not matched to a gene: 3. Germline assignment: CDR1 SGHVS and CDR2 FNYEAQ. This CDR3 has 15 amino acids. CDR3 nucleotides: TGTGCCAGCAGCTTAGAGGACAGGGGCTATGAAAAACTGTTTTTT. Its protein product is CASSLEDRGYEKLFF.

This clone was observed a single time. The chain employs TRBV9 and TRBJ1-1; D possibly corresponds to TRBD1 (5 bases). CDR1 and CDR2 from the germline V gene are SGDLS and YYNGEE. Trimming took off 3 bases at V and 4 bases at J, with 13 bases between the two ends. The CDR3 contains 14 residues. CDR3 loop: CASSAGEPGTEAFF. Written as DNA, the CDR3 is TGTGCCAGCAGCGCGGGGGAACCAGGCACTGAAGCTTTCTTT. The variable domain in full, with the rest retrieved from reference TRBV9 and TRBJ1-1, is DSGVTQTPKHLITATGQRVTLRCSPRSGDLSVYWYQQSLDQGLQFLIQYYNGEERAKGNILERFSAQQFPDLHSELNLSSLELGDSALYFCASSAGEPGTEAFFGQGTRLTVV.

The chain employs TRBV30 and TRBJ1-5; 10 bases are a match to TRBD1. Germline V gene sequence: CDR1 GTSNPN, CDR2 SVGIG (reference sequence). This CDR3 has 16 residues. The V segment lost 1 base and the J segment 4 bases; nucleotides outside the gene matches: 7. The CDR3 here is CAWSAIRDRGNQPQHF. The CDR3 nucleotides read TGTGCCTGGAGTGCGATCCGGGACAGGGGAAATCAGCCCCAGCATTTT.

The chain employs TRBV15 and TRBJ2-1; no definite D call. The germline V and J ends were trimmed by 2 bases and 5 bases, with 1 base remaining between them. Germline CDR1 is LNHNV and CDR2 is YYDKDF (reference sequence). CDR3 length equals 11 residues. CDR3 amino acids: CATSRNNEQFF. CDR3 DNA: TGTGCCACCAGCAGAAACAATGAGCAGTTCTTC.

J is TRBJ2-7 and V is TRBV6-9; the D gene is possibly TRBD1 (6 bases). Trimming shortened V by 2 bases and J by 3 bases, and 8 bases separated the two germline ends. From germline, CDR1 is MNHGY and CDR2 SVAAGI. This CDR3 region has 13 residues. The CDR3 bases are TGTGCCAGCAGTTATACAGGGTGCTACGAGCAGTACTTC. This encodes CASSYTGCYEQYF.

A few counts support this clone. The V and J genes are TRBV2 and TRBJ2-5; D might be TRBD1 (6 bases). V lost 6 bases, J lost 7 bases, and 24 bases lay in between. Germline CDR1 SNHLY, CDR2 FYNNEI. The CDR3 runs to 16 residues. The DNA for the CDR3 is TGTGCCAGCAGATACCATAACAGGGCGGTTGATGGGACCCAGTACTTC. It encodes CASRYHNRAVDGTQYF.